This T cell receptor beta chain is from a study of shared clonotypes between healthy human individuals (dated by TCRdb to the early 2020s). Looking at the study overall: The cohort included three men and two women between 18 and 49 years of age. The study deeply sequenced blood TCR repertoires of about 5 healthy adults to estimate repertoire size and the extent of clonotype sharing between individuals. Libraries were prepared and TCR repertoires were sequenced by different laboratories using diverse techniques, in order to increase sequencing depth and limit assay-specific biases. Each donor's leukapheresis produced roughly between roughly 0.85 and 9.5 billion PBMCs. For each donor, three plates each were used for CD4 naive and CD4 memory, two plates were used for CD8 naive, and one plate was used for CD8 memory.

V drops 6 bases and J drops 3 bases, leaving 21 bases in between. Based on the germline V gene (reference sequence), the CDR1 and CDR2 sequences are MNHEY and SMNVEV. The CDR3 contains 17 residues, cysteine and phenylalanine counted. Kept here is only the CDR3 DNA, which spans 51 bases and is read in frame from base 1. The donors were healthy, HIV-negative adults with no recently reported acute infections or vaccinations. All donors were Caucasian adults living in Nashville, Tennessee, USA. CD4+ T cells were enriched by magnetic negative selection; naive cells were then positively selected on CD45RA, and the negative fraction formed the memory subset. After blood collection by leukapheresis, PBMCs were isolated using Ficoll-Histopaque density gradient centrifugation and then cryopreserved in the vapor phase of liquid nitrogen. Analytical flow cytometry was used to check the purity and quantity of every magnetically sorted T cell population. Each sorted fraction had its genomic DNA isolated and then quantified by UV absorbance on a Nanodrop 2000c.

Using the deep immunoSEQ assay, multiplex PCR amplified TCR CDR3 regions from genomic DNA. Extracted genomic DNA from each cell subset was spread evenly across all wells of several immunoSEQ 96-well plates, with each plate serving as a replicate. For sorted subsets, each replicate PCR was loaded with about 0.2 ug genomic DNA, equivalent to approximately 33,000 T cell genomes. The purified libraries were quantified using a Qubit 3.0 fluorometer, sized with a Bioanalyzer 2100, and then quantified again using the KAPA Library Quantification kit. Every immunoSEQ 96-well plate was sequenced on a dedicated single-read 150-cycle Illumina NextSeq 550 flow cell. Concerning the study's data processing: The immunoSEQ output contained only junctional sequences without quality scores, so filtering could not match that applied to full-length reads. Sequences were annotated with PyIR, a Python wrapper for IgBLAST v1.9, using IMGT germline references to assign V/J genes and CDR3. Reads were filtered out if the reads had weak V/J assignments (E-value above 1e-6), no CDR3, stop codons, out-of-frame junctions, or ambiguous translated residues. V3J clonotypes were defined by identical inferred V gene, J gene, and CDR3 amino acid sequence. Percentage overlap between repertoires was computed as shared unique clonotypes divided by the size of the smaller repertoire. Richness of each repertoire was evaluated using RTK rarefaction, the Chao1 estimator, and Recon v2.1 estimates of unobserved clonotypes. For all TCRbeta clonotypes obtained by the gDNA method from several donors, generation probabilities were computed with OLGA. TCRdb stores this immuneACCESS table with in-frame sequences only. Part of the clones is absent; in the studies checked, under half of the shortfall reflects unresolved V genes, and no reason is known for the rest. V and J calls and clone size follow that table, whereas D and trimming were derived from the DNA. Recorded for this sample are about 2.4 million clones; 80% to 95% of them occurred a single time. In total, the top ten clones hold approximately 0.36% of the sample.

Broader findings and caveats from the paper: Larger estimated clonotype richness was generally found for naive subsets than for memory subsets. Sharing across a handful of donors was observed for approximately 5% of naive CD4, under 4% of naive CD8, 2% to 2.5% of memory CD4, and less than 0.45% of memory CD8 clonotypes. Compared with non-shared clonotypes, the clonotypes found in all four sorted-subset donors had higher generation probabilities. Pairwise subsampling indicated that sequencing depth was expected to affect the degree of clonotype sharing among donors. The small number of donors limited the genetic and exposure-history diversity represented. Sampling was restricted to blood, and TCR repertoires in tissues likely differ from the TCR repertoires found in blood. Rarefaction of sorted-subset datasets indicated incomplete sequencing despite the large sequencing depth.

As to this clone: No cognate antigen has been identified for it. Base qualities are not at hand, and no much larger clone is one base apart.

Sequencing was done on a sample of naive CD4+ T cells from PBMCs. Reading the label with the study, this specimen's cell subset or site is: CD45RA+ positively selected. The rearranged segments are TRBV27 and TRBJ2-1; the D gene is unclear. The sequence came from a man aged 18 to 35 in good health. Some clones in this sample may be carry-over from other donors' samples. The DNA sequence is as follows: TGTGCCAGCAGCACCGACGTGGCGACTGTCGTCTACAATGAGCAGTTCTTC. The resulting protein is CASSTDVATVVYNEQFF.